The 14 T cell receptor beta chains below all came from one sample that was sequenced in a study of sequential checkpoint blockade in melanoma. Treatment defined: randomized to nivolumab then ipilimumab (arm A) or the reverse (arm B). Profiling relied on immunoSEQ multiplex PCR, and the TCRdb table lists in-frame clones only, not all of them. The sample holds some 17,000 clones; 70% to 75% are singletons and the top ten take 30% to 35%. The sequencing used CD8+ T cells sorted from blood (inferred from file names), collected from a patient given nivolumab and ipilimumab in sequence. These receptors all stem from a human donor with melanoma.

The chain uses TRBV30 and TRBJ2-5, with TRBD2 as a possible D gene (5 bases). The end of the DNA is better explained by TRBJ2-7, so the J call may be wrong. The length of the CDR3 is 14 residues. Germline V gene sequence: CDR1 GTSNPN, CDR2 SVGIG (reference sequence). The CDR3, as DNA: TGTGCCTGGAGTGCGTCAAGGCGAGGGTACGAGCAGTACTTC. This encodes CAWSASRRGYEQYF.

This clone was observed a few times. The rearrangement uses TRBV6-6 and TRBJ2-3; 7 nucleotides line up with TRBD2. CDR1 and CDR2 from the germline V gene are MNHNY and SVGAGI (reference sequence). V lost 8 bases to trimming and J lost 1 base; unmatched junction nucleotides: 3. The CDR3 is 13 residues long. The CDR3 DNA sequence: TGTGCCAGCCGGGCGGGAGGCACAGATACGCAGTATTTT. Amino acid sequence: CASRAGGTDTQYF.

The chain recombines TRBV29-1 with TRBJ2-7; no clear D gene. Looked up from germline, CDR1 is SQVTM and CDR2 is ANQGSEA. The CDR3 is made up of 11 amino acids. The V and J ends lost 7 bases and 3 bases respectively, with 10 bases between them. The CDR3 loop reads CSGLIYYEQYF. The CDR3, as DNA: TGCAGCGGACTTATTTACTACGAGCAGTACTTC.

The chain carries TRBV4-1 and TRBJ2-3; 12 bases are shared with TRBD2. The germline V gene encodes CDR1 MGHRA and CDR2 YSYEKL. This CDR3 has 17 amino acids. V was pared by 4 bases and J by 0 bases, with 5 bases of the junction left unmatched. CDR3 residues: CASSPSGGASSTDTQYF. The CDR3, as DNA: TGCGCCAGCAGCCCTAGCGGGGGGGCGTCTAGCACAGATACGCAGTATTTT.

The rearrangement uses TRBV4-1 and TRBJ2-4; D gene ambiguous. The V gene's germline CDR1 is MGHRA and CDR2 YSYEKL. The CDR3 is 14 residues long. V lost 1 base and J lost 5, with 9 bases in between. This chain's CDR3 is CASSQGVGENIQYF. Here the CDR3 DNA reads TGCGCCAGCAGCCAAGGGGTTGGAGAAAACATTCAGTACTTC.

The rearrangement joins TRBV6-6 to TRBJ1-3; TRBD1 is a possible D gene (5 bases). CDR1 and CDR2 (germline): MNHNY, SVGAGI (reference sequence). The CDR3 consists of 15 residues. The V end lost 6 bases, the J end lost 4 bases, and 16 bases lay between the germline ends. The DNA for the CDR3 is TGTGCCAGCAGCCTGTTTCAGGGCGCCGGAAACACCATATATTTT. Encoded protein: CASSLFQGAGNTIYF.

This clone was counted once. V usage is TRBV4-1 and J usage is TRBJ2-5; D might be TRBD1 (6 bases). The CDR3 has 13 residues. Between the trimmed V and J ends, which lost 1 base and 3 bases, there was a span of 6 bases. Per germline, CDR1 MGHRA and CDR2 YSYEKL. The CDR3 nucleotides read TGCGCCAGCAGCCAAGCAGGGGAAGAGACCCAGTACTTC. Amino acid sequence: CASSQAGEETQYF.

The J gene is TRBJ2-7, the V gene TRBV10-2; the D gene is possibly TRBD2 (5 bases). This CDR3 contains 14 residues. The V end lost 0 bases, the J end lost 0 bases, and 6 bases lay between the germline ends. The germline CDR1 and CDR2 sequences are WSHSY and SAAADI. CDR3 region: CASSESGSSYEQYF. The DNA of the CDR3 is TGCGCCAGCAGTGAGTCGGGGAGCTCCTACGAGCAGTACTTC.

The CDR3 region is CASSDSGGANNEQFF. CDR3 bases: TGTGCCAGCAGTGACTCAGGGGGCGCGAACAATGAGCAGTTCTTC. V is TRBV6-4 and J is TRBJ2-1; 7 positions agree with TRBD1. The J segment lost 5 bases and the V segment lost 0 bases, leaving 4 bases of the junction unmatched. Germline-derived CDR1 and CDR2 are MRHNA and SNTAGT. This CDR3 is built from 15 residues.

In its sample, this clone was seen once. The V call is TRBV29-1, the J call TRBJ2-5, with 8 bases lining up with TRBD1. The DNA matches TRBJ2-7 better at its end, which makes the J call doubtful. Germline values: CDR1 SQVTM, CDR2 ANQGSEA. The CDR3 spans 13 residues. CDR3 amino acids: CSVYGQGSYEQYF. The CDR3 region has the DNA TGCAGCGTTTACGGACAGGGTTCCTACGAGCAGTACTTC.

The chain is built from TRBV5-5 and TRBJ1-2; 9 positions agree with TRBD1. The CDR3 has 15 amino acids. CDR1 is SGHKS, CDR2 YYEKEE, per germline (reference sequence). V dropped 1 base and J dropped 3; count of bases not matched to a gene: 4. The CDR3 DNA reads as TGTGCCAGCAGCTTGACAGGGGGCGATTACTATGGCTACACCTTC. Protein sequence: CASSLTGGDYYGYTF.

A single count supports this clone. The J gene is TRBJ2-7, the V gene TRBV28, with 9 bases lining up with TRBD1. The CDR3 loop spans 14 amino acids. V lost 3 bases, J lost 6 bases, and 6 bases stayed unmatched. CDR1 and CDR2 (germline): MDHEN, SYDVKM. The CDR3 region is CASSFRDRVAEQYF. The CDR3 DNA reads TGTGCCAGCAGTTTTAGGGACAGGGTGGCCGAGCAGTACTTC.

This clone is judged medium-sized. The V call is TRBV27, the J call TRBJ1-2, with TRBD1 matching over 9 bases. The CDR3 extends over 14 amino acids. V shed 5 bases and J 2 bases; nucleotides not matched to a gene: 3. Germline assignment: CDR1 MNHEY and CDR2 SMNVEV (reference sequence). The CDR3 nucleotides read TGTGCCAGCAGTACACAGGGGGCGAACTATGGCTACACCTTC. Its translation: CASSTQGANYGYTF.

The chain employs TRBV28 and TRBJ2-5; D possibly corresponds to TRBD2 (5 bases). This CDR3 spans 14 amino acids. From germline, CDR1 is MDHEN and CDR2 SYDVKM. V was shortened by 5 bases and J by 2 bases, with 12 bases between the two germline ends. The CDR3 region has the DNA TGTGCCAGCAGTCGCGAGGAGCGGCAAGAGACCCAGTACTTC. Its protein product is CASSREERQETQYF.